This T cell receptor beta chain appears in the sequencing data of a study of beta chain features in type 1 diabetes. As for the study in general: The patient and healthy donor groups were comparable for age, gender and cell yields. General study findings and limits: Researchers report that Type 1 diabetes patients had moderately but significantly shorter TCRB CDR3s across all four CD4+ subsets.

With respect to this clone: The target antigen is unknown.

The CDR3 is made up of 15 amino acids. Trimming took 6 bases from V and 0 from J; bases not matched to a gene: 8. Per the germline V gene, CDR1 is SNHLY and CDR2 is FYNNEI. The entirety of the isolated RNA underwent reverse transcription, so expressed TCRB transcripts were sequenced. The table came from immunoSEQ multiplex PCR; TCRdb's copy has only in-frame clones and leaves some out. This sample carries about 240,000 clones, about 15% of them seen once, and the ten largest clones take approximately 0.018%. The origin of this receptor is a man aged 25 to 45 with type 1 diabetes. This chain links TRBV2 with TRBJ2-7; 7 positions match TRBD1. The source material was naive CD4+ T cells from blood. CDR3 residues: CASRTTTGSSYEQYF. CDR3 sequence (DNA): TGTGCCAGCAGGACCACGACAGGGTCCTCCTACGAGCAGTACTTC.